This T cell receptor (delta chain) was identified during a study of gamma-delta T cells after stem cell transplantation. TCRdb called clones anew from the RT-PCR reads with CATT. The repertoire includes fewer than 3,000 delta-chain clones, approximately 2.9% of them detected once, and roughly a fifth sits in the top ten. In its sample, this clone was seen a few times. Losses at the gene ends were 6 bases for V and 5 bases for J; bases not matched to a gene: 10. The CDR3 is made up of 14 amino acids. From germline, CDR1 is GEAIGNYY and CDR2 EKD. The chain uses TRDV2 and TRDJ1, with 8 nucleotides matching TRDD3. Material for sequencing was gamma-delta T cells. This receptor was taken from a human donor. It is not recorded whose cells these are; they may come from a transplant donor. CDR3 protein: CACSSWGTKDKLIF. In nucleotides, the CDR3 is TGTGCCTGTTCATCCTGGGGGACAAAGGATAAACTCATCTTT.